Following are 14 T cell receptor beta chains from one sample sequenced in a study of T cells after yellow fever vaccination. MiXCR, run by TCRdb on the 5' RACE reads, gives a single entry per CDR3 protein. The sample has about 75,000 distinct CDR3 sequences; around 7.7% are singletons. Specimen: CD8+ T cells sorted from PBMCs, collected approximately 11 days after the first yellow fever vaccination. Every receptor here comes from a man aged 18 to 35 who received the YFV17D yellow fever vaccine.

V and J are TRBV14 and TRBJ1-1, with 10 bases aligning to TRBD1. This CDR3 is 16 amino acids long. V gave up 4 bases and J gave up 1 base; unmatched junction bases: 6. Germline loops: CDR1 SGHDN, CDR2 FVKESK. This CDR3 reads CASSPRDRGPNTEAFF. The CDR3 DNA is TGTGCCAGCAGCCCTCGGGACAGGGGACCGAACACTGAAGCTTTCTTT.

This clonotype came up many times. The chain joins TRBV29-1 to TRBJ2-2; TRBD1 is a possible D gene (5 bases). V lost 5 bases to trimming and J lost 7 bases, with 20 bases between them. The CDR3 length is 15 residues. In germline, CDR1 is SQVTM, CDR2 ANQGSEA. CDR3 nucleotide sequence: TGCAGCGTTTTATCGTTGGGGCTTGAGGACGGGGAGCTGTTTTTT. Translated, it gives CSVLSLGLEDGELFF.

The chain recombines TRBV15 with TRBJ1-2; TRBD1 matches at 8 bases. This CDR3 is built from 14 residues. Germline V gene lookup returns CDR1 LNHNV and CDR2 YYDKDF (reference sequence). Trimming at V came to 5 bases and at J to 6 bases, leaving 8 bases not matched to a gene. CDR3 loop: CATSEGGTGDGYTF. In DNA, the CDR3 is TGTGCCACCAGCGAGGGAGGGACAGGAGATGGCTACACCTTC.

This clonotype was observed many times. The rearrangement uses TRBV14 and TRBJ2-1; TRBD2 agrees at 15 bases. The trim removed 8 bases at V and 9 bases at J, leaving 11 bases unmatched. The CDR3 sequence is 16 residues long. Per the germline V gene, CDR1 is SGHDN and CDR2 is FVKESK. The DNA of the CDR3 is TGTGCCAGCCGGACTAGCGGGGGGGGAGGTCCCCCTGAGCAGTTCTTC. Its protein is CASRTSGGGGPPEQFF. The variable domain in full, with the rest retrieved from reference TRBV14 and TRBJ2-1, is EAGVTQFPSHSVIEKGQTVTLRCDPISGHDNLYWYRRVMGKEIKFLLHFVKESKQDESGMPNNRFLAERTGGTYSTLKVQPAELEDSGVYFCASRTSGGGGPPEQFFGPGTRLTVL.

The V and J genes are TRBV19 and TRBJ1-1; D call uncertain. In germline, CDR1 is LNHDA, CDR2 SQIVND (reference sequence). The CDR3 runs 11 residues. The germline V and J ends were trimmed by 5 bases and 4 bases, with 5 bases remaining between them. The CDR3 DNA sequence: TGTGCCAGTAGTGTGACCACTGAAGCTTTCTTT. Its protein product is CASSVTTEAFF. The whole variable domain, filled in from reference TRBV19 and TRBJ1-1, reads DGGITQSPKYLFRKEGQNVTLSCEQNLNHDAMYWYRQDPGQGLRLIYYSQIVNDFQKGDIAEGYSVSREKKESFPLTVTSAQKNPTAFYLCASSVTTEAFFGQGTRLTVV.

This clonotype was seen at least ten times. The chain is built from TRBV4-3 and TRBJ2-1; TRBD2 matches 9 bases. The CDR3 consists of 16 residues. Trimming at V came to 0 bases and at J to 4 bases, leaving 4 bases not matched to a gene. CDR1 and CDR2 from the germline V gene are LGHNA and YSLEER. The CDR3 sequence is CASSQDSAGGYNEQFF. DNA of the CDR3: TGCGCCAGCAGCCAAGATTCCGCGGGGGGGTACAATGAGCAGTTCTTC.

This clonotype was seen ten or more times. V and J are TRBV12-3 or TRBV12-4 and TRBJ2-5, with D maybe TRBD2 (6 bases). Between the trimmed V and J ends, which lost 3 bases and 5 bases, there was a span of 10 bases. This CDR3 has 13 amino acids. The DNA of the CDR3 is TGTGCCAGCAGTTTTAACGCGGGGGAGACCCAGTACTTC. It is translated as CASSFNAGETQYF.

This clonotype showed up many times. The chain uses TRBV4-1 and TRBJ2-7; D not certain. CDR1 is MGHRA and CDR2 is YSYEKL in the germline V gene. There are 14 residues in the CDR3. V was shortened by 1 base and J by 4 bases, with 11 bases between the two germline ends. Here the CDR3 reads CASSQGQEKYEQYF. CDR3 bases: TGCGCCAGCAGCCAAGGGCAGGAAAAGTACGAGCAGTACTTC.

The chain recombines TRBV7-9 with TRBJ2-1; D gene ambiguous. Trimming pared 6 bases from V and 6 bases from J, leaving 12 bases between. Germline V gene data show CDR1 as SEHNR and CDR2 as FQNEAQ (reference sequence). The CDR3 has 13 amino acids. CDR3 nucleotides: TGTGCCAGCAGTTATGACGGCCTCAATGAGCAGTTCTTC. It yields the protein CASSYDGLNEQFF.

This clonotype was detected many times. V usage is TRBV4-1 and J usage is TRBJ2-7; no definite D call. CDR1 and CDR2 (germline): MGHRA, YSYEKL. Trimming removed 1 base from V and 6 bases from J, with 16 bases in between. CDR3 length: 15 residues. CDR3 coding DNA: TGCGCCAGCAGCCAAGGTACGGACCTCCTTCGCGAGCAGTACTTC. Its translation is CASSQGTDLLREQYF.

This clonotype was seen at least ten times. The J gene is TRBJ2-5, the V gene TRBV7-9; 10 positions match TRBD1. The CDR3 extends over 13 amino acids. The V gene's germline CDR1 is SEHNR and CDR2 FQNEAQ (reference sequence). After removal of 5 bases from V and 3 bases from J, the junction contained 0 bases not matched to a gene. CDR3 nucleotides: TGTGCCAGCAGCGGGACAGGGGAAGAGACCCAGTACTTC. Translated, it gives CASSGTGEETQYF.

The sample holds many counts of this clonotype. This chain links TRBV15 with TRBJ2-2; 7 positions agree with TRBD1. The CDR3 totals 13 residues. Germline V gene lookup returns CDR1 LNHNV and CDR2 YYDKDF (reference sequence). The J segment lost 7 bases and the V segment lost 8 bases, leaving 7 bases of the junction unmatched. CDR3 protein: CATSDRSGGELFF. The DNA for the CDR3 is TGTGCCACCTCGGACAGGTCGGGCGGGGAGCTGTTTTTT.

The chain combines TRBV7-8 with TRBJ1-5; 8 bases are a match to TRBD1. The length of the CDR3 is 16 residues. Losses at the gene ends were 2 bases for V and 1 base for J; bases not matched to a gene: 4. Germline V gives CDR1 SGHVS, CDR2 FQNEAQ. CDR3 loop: CASSLYQGASNQPQHF. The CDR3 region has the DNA TGTGCCAGCAGCTTATACCAGGGGGCGAGCAATCAGCCCCAGCATTTT.

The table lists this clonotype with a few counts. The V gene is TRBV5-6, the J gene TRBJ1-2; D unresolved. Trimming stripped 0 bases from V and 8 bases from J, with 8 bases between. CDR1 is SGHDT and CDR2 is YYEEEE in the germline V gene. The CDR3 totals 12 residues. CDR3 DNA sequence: TGTGCCAGCAGCTTGGCTGTTTGGGGCTACACCTTC. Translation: CASSLAVWGYTF. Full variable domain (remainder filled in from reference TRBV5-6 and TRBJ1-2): DAGVTQSPTHLIKTRGQQVTLRCSPKSGHDTVSWYQQALGQGPQFIFQYYEEEERQRGNFPDRFSGHQFPNYSSELNVNALLLGDSALYLCASSLAVWGYTFGSGTRLTVV.